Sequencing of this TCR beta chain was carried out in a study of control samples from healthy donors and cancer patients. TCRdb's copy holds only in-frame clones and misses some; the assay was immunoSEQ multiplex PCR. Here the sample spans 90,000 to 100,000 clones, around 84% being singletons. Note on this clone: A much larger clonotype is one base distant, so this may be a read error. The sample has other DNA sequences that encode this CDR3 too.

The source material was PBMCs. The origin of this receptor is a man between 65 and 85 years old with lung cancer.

This CDR3 reads CASSYNYEQYF. The CDR3 DNA follows: TGTGCCAGCAGTTATAACTACGAGCAGTACTTC. The V and J genes are TRBV6-5 and TRBJ2-7; D is unclear. The germline V gene has CDR1 MNHEY and CDR2 SVGAGI. The CDR3 loop spans 11 amino acids. Trimming took 3 bases from V and 3 from J, leaving 3 bases between them.